This entry lists 17 T cell receptor beta chains sequenced from one sample in a study of T cell repertoires in cytomegalovirus infection. TCRdb re-analysed the reads in MiXCR, keeping a single row per CDR3 protein. The table lists around 630,000 distinct CDR3 sequences, 20% to 25% of them singletons. The sequenced material came from CD8+ T cells from PBMCs. Source of these receptors: a human donor in good health (CMV status not recorded). Some clones in this sample may be carry-over from other donors' samples.

This clonotype was seen repeatedly, ten times or more. This sequence joins TRBV6-1 and TRBJ1-1; unclear D gene. The CDR3 loop spans 13 amino acids. The germline V gene encodes CDR1 MNHNS and CDR2 SASEGT. V gave up 5 bases and J gave up 4 bases, with 11 bases separating them. The CDR3, as DNA: TGTGCCAGCAGTCAATGGGCGGCCACTGAAGCTTTCTTT. Its protein product is CASSQWAATEAFF.

Many counts were recorded for this clonotype. The chain is built from TRBV7-2 and TRBJ2-3; no definite D call. This CDR3 comprises 15 residues. V was pared by 8 bases and J by 2 bases, with 17 bases between. The germline V gene encodes CDR1 SGHTA and CDR2 FQGNSA. CDR3 coding DNA: TGTGCCAGCGGGTGGCGGCCAGGAAACACAGATACGCAGTATTTT. This codes for CASGWRPGNTDTQYF.

The V and J genes are TRBV13 and TRBJ2-3; no clear D gene. Trimming left V 3 bases short and J 0 bases short, with 10 bases between. CDR1 and CDR2 from the germline V gene are PRHDT and FYEKMQ (reference sequence). The CDR3 is 15 amino acids. The chain's CDR3 is CASSFNRGSTDTQYF. The CDR3 coding sequence is TGTGCCAGCAGCTTTAATCGCGGTAGCACAGATACGCAGTATTTT.

This clonotype occurred many times. The chain combines TRBV11-1 with TRBJ2-1; perhaps TRBD1 as D (6 bases). CDR3 length equals 13 residues. V lost 5 bases, J lost 5 bases, and 10 bases lay in between. CDR1 and CDR2 from the germline V gene are SGHAT and FQDESV (reference sequence). CDR3 nucleotides: TGTGCCAGCAGCCCGCGACAGGACAATGAGCAGTTCTTC. Its translation: CASSPRQDNEQFF.

This clonotype was picked up many times. The chain has TRBV7-2 and TRBJ1-1; no firm D call. Germline V CDR1 and CDR2: SGHTA, FQGNSA. This CDR3 is 15 amino acids long. The germline V and J ends were trimmed by 1 base and 1 base, with 10 bases remaining between them. The CDR3 loop reads CASSLVAGKNTEAFF. CDR3 nucleotides: TGTGCCAGCAGCTTAGTTGCGGGAAAGAACACTGAAGCTTTCTTT.

This clonotype appeared a few times. This chain connects TRBV28 to TRBJ2-7; D remains unclear. CDR1 MDHEN and CDR2 SYDVKM come from the germline V gene. Trimming removed 5 bases from V and 2 bases from J, with 13 bases in between. This CDR3 region has 14 residues. CDR3 sequence (DNA): TGTGCCAGCAGTCAGCACGACGGGCCCTACGAGCAGTACTTC. This encodes CASSQHDGPYEQYF.

The V and J genes are TRBV10-3 and TRBJ2-7; D is perhaps TRBD2 (6 bases). V lost 4 bases, J lost 3 bases, and 19 bases lay in between. Germline V gene lookup returns CDR1 ENHRY and CDR2 SYGVKD. CDR3 length equals 16 residues. CDR3 DNA sequence: TGTGCCATCAGTGCCGGGAGAAGGGGTCCCCTCTACGAGCAGTACTTC. Protein product: CAISAGRRGPLYEQYF.

V is TRBV13 and J is TRBJ2-7; tentatively, D is TRBD1 (6 bases). From germline, CDR1 is PRHDT and CDR2 FYEKMQ (reference sequence). V was cut by 4 bases and J by 0 bases, with 13 bases left in between. The CDR3 has 15 amino acids. CDR3 DNA sequence: TGTGCCAGCAGCTCACGGACAGCGCTCTCCTACGAGCAGTACTTC. This sequence encodes CASSSRTALSYEQYF.

V gene TRBV6-5 combines with J gene TRBJ2-1, with D tentatively TRBD1 or TRBD2 (5 bases each). V gave up 2 bases and J gave up 8 bases, with 7 bases separating them. Germline V gene lookup returns CDR1 MNHEY and CDR2 SVGAGI. There are 12 residues in the CDR3. The CDR3 region has the DNA TGTGCCAGCAGTTACAGGGACGATGAGCAGTTCTTC. This gives the protein CASSYRDDEQFF.

This clonotype showed up just a few times. The gene calls are TRBV28 and TRBJ2-4, with no clear D. V lost 6 bases and J lost 2, with 17 bases in between. Germline values: CDR1 MDHEN, CDR2 SYDVKM. CDR3 length: 16 amino acids. CDR3 bases: TGTGCCAGCAGCCTTCAGTATCCTCCTACCAAAAACATTCAGTACTTC. Its protein product is CASSLQYPPTKNIQYF. Looking up the rest from reference TRBV28 and TRBJ2-4 gives the full variable domain: DVKVTQSSRYLVKRTGEKVFLECVQDMDHENMFWYRQDPGLGLRLIYFSYDVKMKEKGDIPEGYSVSREKKERFSLILESASTNQTSMYLCASSLQYPPTKNIQYFGAGTRLSVL.

The table lists this clonotype with many counts. The rearrangement links TRBV11-3 to TRBJ2-1; 10 nucleotides match TRBD2. The junction had 4 bases not matched to a gene; V was cut back by 5 bases and J by 6 bases. CDR1 is SGHNT and CDR2 is YENEEA in the germline V gene. The CDR3 runs 14 residues. The CDR3 DNA reads TGTGCCAGCAGCCCATCTAGCGGGGGCAATGAGCAGTTCTTC. This gives the protein CASSPSSGGNEQFF. Combining the CDR3 with reference TRBV11-3 and TRBJ2-1 gives the whole variable domain EAGVVQSPRYKIIEKKQPVAFWCNPISGHNTLYWYLQNLGQGPELLIRYENEEAVDDSQLPKDRFSAERLKGVDSTLKIQPAELGDSAVYLCASSPSSGGNEQFFGPGTRLTVL.

Concerning this clonotype itself: A much larger clonotype is one base distant, so this may be a read error. This chain uses TRBV5-5 with TRBJ1-1, with TRBD1 matching 7 bases. Trimming removed 3 bases from V and 7 bases from J; junction bases left unmatched: 9. This CDR3 comprises 14 residues. CDR1 SGHKS and CDR2 YYEKEE come from the germline V gene (reference sequence). The CDR3 is CASSSWQGDLEAFF. Here the CDR3 DNA reads TGTGCCAGCAGCTCGTGGCAGGGGGATCTTGAAGCTTTCTTT.

This clonotype has a count of ten or more. This chain links TRBV4-1 with TRBJ2-4; either TRBD1 or TRBD2 may fit D (6 bases each). The CDR3 is made up of 15 amino acids. Germline CDR1 is MGHRA and CDR2 is YSYEKL. Trimming took 0 bases from V and 7 from J, leaving 13 bases between them. The DNA of the CDR3 is TGCGCCAGCAGCCAAGACCGGCAAGGGGGGAACATTCAGTACTTC. Translation gives CASSQDRQGGNIQYF.

In its sample, this clonotype was seen many times. V is TRBV7-8 and J is TRBJ1-2; D may be TRBD1 (6 bases). CDR1 is SGHVS, CDR2 FQNEAQ, per germline. The CDR3 covers 14 residues. Between the trimmed V and J ends, which lost 4 bases and 2 bases, there was a span of 11 bases. Written as DNA, the CDR3 is TGTGCCAGCAGCTCCCGGGACACCAACTATGGCTACACCTTC. This encodes CASSSRDTNYGYTF.

There are many counts of this clonotype. J is TRBJ2-3 and V is TRBV7-2; D possibly corresponds to TRBD1 (5 bases). There are 17 residues in the CDR3. Germline CDR1 and CDR2: SGHTA and FQGNSA. Trimming took 3 bases from V and 1 from J, leaving 17 bases between them. The CDR3 sequence: CASSFAGHLGRTDTQYF. CDR3 DNA: TGTGCCAGCAGCTTTGCCGGACACCTCGGACGCACAGATACGCAGTATTTT.

The chain couples TRBV28 to TRBJ2-3; 7 bases fit TRBD1. J gave up 5 bases and V 6 bases, and 8 bases lay outside the gene matches. Germline CDR1 reads MDHEN; CDR2 reads SYDVKM. The CDR3 extends over 14 amino acids. This chain's CDR3 is CASRPTGVVDTQYF. In DNA form, the CDR3 reads TGTGCCAGCAGACCTACAGGGGTGGTAGATACGCAGTATTTT. Full variable domain (rest looked up from reference TRBV28 and TRBJ2-3): DVKVTQSSRYLVKRTGEKVFLECVQDMDHENMFWYRQDPGLGLRLIYFSYDVKMKEKGDIPEGYSVSREKKERFSLILESASTNQTSMYLCASRPTGVVDTQYFGPGTRLTVL.

Turning to this clonotype: A much more abundant neighbour one base away suggests this may be a read error. The chain combines TRBV6-1 with TRBJ2-1; 8 positions match TRBD2. Germline values: CDR1 MNHNS, CDR2 SASEGT. The CDR3 runs to 16 residues. The CDR3 region is CANSSGGGFSYNEQFF. For the CDR3, the DNA is TGTGCCAACAGTTCGGGGGGGGGGTTCTCCTACAATGAGCAGTTCTTC.